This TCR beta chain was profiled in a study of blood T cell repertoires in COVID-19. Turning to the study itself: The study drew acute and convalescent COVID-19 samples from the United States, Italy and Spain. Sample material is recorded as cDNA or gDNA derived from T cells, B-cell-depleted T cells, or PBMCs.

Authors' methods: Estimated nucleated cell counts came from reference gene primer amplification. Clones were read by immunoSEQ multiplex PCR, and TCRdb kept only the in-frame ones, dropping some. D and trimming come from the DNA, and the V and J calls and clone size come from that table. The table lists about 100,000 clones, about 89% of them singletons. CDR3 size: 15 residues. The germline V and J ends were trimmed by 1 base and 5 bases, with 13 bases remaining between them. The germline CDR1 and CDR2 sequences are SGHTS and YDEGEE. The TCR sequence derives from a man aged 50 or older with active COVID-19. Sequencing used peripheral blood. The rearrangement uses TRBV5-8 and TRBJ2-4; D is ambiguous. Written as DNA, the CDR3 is TGTGCCAGCAGCTTGAGGTCTAGGTTAGAAAACATTCAGTACTTC. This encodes CASSLRSRLENIQYF.